The count of the clone carrying this T cell receptor (beta chain) is one. These data are taken from a study of shared T cell receptors in the human thymus. Sequenced by immunoSEQ multiplex PCR; TCRdb stores in-frame clones only, minus some. The table lists around 730,000 clones, roughly 88% of them singletons. The CDR3 extends over 15 amino acids. In germline, CDR1 is MDHEN, CDR2 SYDVKM. Trimming took 2 bases from V and 4 from J, leaving 15 bases between them. These data also formed part of another study, on human thymus T cells.

This chain links TRBV28 with TRBJ2-7, with D perhaps TRBD1 (5 bases). The origin of this receptor is a girl less than two years old with a congenital heart defect. The specimen was thymocytes. As DNA, the CDR3 is TGTGCCAGCAGTTTACGCGTTAGGGGTTGGTACGAGCAGTACTTC. Translated: CASSLRVRGWYEQYF.